The present T cell receptor beta chain was sequenced within a study of cytomegalovirus exposure and HLA in healthy donors. A remark on this clone: Its antigen remains unidentified.

CDR1 is KGHSH and CDR2 is LQKENI in the germline V gene. The CDR3 has 16 amino acids. J was trimmed by 3 bases and V by 2 bases; bases with no gene match: 5. Whole-study results and caveats: Being productive about 87% or about 30% of the time was typical of most TCR beta V segments in an earlier analysis. Analysis was performed later, and it showed HLA-associated TCR beta chains to be more clonally expanded than equally common others. Presence/absence analyses took donor sequencing depth as roughly uniform.

Primers for the PCR totalled 60 Vbeta and 13 Jbeta. Libraries were prepared by immunoSEQ multiplex PCR; TCRdb keeps only in-frame clonotypes and omits some of them. The table includes about 170,000 clones, almost 85% detected once. The rearrangement joins TRBV18 to TRBJ1-3; TRBD1 matches 9 bases. Sequencing was done on a sample of PBMCs. The source is a girl aged 5-17 years in good health and CMV-seropositive. The CDR3 DNA sequence: TGTGCCAGCTCACCAAACACAGGGGGCAATGGAAACACCATATATTTT. Its translation: CASSPNTGGNGNTIYF.